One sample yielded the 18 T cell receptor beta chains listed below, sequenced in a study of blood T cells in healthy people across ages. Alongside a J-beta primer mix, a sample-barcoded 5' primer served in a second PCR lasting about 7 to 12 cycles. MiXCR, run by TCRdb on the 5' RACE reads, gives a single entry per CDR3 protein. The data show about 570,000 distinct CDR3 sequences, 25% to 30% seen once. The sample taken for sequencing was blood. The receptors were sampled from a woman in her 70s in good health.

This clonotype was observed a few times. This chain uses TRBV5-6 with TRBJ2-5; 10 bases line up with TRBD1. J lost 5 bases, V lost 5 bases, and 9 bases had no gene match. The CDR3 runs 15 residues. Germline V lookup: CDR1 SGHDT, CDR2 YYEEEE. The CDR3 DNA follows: TGTGCCAGCAGTACCGGACAGGGGGGTGGGGAGACCCAGTACTTC. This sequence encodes CASSTGQGGGETQYF.

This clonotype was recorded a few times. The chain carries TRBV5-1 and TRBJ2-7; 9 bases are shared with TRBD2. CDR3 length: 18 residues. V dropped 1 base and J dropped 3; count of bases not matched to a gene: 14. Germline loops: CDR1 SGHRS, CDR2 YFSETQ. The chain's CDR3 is CASSLQFSGGQRGYEQYF. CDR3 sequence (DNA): TGCGCCAGCAGCTTGCAGTTTAGCGGGGGTCAACGGGGCTACGAGCAGTACTTC.

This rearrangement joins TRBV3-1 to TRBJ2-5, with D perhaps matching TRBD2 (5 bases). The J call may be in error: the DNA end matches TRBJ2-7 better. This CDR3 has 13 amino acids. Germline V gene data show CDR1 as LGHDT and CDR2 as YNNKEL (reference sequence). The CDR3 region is CASSQVEGYEQYF. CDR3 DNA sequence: TGTGCCAGCAGCCAAGTAGAGGGCTACGAGCAGTACTTC.

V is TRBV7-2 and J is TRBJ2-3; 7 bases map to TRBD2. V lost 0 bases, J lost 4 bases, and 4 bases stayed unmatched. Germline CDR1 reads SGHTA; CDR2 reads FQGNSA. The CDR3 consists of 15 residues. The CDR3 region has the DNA TGTGCCAGCAGCTTAGCGGGGGGGAGCGCAGATACGCAGTATTTT. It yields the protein CASSLAGGSADTQYF.

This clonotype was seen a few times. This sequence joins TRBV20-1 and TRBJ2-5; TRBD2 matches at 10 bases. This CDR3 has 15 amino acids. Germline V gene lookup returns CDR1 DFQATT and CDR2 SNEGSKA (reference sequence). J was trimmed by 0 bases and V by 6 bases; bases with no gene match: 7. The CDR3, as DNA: TGCAGTGCCAGGGGAGCGGGGGGGGACCAAGAGACCCAGTACTTC. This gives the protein CSARGAGGDQETQYF.

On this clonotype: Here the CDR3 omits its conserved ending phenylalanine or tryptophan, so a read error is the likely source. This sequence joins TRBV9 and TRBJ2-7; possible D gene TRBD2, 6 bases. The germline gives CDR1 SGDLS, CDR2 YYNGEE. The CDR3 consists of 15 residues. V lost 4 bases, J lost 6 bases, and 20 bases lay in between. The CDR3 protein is CASSSPRFGGVEQYS. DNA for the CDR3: TGTGCCAGCAGCTCGCCTAGGTTCGGCGGGGTCGAGCAGTACTCC.

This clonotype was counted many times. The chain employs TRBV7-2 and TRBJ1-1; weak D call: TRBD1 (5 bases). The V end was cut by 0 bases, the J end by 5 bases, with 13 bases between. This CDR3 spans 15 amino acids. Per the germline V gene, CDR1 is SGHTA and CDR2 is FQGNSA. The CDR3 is CASSLAHGGGTEAFF. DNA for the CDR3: TGTGCCAGCAGCTTAGCGCACGGGGGTGGTACTGAAGCTTTCTTT. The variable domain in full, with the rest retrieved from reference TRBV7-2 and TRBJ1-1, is GAGVSQSPSNKVTEKGKDVELRCDPISGHTALYWYRQSLGQGLEFLIYFQGNSAPDKSGLPSDRFSAERTGGSVSTLTIQRTQQEDSAVYLCASSLAHGGGTEAFFGQGTRLTVV.

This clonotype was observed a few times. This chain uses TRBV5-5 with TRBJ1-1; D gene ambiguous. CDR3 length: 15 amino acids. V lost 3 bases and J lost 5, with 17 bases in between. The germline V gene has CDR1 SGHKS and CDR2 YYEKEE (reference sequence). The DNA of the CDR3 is TGTGCCAGCAGCTCTCCGGGGTTGGCGGGTACTGAAGCTTTCTTT. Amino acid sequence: CASSSPGLAGTEAFF.

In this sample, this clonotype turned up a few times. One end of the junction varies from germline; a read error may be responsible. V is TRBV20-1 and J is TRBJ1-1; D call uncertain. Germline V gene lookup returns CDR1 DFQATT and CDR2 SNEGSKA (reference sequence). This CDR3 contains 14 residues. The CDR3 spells CSARTQNINTEAFF. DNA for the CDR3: TGCAGTGCTAGAACCCAGAACATTAACACTGAGGCTTTCTTT.

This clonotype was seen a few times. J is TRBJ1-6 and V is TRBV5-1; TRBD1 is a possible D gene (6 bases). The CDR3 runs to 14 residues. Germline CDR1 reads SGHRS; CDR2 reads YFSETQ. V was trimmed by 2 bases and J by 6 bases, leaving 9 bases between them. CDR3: CASSLEGGNSPLHF. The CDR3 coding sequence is TGCGCCAGCAGCTTAGAGGGGGGTAATTCACCCCTCCACTTT.

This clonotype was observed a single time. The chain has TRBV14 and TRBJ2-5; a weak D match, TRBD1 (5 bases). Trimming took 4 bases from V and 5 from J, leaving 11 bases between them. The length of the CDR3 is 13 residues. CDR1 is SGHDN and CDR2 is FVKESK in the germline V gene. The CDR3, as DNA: TGTGCCAGCAGCCCCCCAGGGATTGAGACCCAGTACTTC. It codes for CASSPPGIETQYF.

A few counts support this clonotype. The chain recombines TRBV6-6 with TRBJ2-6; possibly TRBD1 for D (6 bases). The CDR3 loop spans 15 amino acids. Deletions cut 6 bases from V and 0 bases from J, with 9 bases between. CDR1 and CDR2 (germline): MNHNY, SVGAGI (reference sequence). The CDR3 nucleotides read TGTGCCAGCAGACAGGGCCTCTCTGGGGCCAACGTCCTGACTTTC. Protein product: CASRQGLSGANVLTF.

The CDR3 region is CASSRDRGGELFF. The DNA of the CDR3 is TGTGCCAGCAGCCGAGACAGGGGCGGGGAGCTGTTTTTT. The rearrangement links TRBV7-2 to TRBJ2-2; the match to TRBD1 covers 8 bases. This CDR3 is built from 13 residues. V lost 5 bases and J lost 7; bases outside the gene matches: 3. Germline V lookup: CDR1 SGHTA, CDR2 FQGNSA.

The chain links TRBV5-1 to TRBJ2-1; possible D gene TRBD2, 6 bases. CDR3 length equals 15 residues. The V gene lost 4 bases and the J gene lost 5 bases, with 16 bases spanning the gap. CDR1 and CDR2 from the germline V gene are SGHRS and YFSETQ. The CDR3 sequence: CASSPPGRGNNEQFF. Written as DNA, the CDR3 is TGCGCCAGCAGCCCCCCCGGACGGGGGAACAATGAGCAGTTCTTC.

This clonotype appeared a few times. The CDR3 DNA reads as TGTGCCAGCCTGGGGGCTCAGAACACCGGGGAGCTGTTTTTT. This gives the protein CASLGAQNTGELFF. The V call is TRBV19, the J call TRBJ2-2; possibly TRBD1 for D (6 bases). The CDR3 contains 14 residues. Trimming took 9 bases from V and 1 from J, leaving 12 bases between them. Germline V gene sequence: CDR1 LNHDA, CDR2 SQIVND (reference sequence). Combining the CDR3 with reference TRBV19 and TRBJ2-2 gives the whole variable domain DGGITQSPKYLFRKEGQNVTLSCEQNLNHDAMYWYRQDPGQGLRLIYYSQIVNDFQKGDIAEGYSVSREKKESFPLTVTSAQKNPTAFYLCASLGAQNTGELFFGEGSRLTVL.

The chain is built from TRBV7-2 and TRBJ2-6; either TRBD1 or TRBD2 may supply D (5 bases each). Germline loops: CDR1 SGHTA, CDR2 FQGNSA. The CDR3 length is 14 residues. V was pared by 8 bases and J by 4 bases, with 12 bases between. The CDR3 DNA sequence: TGTGCCAGCGCCAGGGAGTCCGGGGCCAACGTCCTGACTTTC. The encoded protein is CASARESGANVLTF.

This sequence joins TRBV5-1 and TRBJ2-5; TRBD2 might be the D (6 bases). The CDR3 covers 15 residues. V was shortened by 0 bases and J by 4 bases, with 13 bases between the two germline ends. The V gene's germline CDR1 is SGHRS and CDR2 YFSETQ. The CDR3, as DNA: TGCGCCAGCAGCTTGGACCCCGGGACTGCAGAGACCCAGTACTTC. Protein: CASSLDPGTAETQYF.

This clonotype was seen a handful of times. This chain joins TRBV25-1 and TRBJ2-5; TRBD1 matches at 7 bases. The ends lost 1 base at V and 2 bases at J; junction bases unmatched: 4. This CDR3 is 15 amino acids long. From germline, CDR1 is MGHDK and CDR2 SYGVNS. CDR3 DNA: TGTGCCAGCAGTGAATGGGACAGTATACAAGAGACCCAGTACTTC. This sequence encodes CASSEWDSIQETQYF.